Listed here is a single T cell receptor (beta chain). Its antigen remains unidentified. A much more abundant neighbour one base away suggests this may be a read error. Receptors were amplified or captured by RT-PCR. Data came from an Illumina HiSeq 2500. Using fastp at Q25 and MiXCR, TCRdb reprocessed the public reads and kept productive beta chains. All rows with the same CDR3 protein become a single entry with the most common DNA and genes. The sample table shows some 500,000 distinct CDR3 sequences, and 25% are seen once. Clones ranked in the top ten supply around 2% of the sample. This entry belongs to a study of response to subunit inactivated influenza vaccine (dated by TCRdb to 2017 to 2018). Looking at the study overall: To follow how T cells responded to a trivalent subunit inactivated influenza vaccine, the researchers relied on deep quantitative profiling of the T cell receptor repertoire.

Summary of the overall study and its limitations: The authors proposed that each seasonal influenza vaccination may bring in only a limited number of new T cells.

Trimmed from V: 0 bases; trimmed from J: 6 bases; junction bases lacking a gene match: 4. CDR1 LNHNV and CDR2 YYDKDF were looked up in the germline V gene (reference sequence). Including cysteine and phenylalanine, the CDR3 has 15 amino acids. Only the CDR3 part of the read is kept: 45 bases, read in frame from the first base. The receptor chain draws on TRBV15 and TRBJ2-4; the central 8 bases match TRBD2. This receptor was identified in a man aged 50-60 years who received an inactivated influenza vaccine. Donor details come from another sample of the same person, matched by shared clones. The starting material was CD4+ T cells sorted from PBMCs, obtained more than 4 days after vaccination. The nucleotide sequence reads TGTGCCACCAGCAGAGAGCCTAGCGGGTTAAACATTCAGTACTTC. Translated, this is CATSREPSGLNIQYF.